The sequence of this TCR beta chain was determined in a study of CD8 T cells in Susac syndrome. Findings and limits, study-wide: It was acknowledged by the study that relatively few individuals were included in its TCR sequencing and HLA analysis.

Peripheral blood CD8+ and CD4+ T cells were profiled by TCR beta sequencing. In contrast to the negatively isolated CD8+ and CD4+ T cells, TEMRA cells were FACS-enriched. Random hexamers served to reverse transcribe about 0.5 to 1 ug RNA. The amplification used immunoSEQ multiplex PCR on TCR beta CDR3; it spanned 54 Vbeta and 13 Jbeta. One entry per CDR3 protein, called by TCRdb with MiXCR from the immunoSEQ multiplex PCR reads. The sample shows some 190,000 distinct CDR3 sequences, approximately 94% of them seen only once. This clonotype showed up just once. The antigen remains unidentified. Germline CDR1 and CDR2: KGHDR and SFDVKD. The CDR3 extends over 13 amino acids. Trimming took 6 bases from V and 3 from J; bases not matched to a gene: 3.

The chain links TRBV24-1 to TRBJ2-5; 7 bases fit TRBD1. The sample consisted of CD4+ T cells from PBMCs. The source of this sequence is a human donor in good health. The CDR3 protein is CATSTDREETQYF. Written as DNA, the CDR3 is TGTGCCACCAGTACCGACAGGGAAGAGACCCAGTACTTC.